The sequence of this T cell receptor beta chain was determined in a study of shared clonotypes between healthy human individuals. Notes on the study in general: Only blood samples were collected, and tissue repertoires likely differ. Among a handful of donors, roughly 5.5% of naive CD4 clonotypes were found in common. Represented genetic and exposure-history diversity was restricted by having few donors.

Trimming pared 8 bases from V and 2 bases from J, leaving 11 bases between. This CDR3 comprises 12 residues. Worth noting for this clone: Antigen specificity is unknown.

Produced via immunoSEQ multiplex PCR; TCRdb's table is partial and in-frame only. This table holds about 1.5 million clones, 95% to 99% found once. This TCR was sampled from a man in his thirties or forties in good health. The sample comprised naive CD4+ T cells sorted from blood. The subset: CD45RA+ positively selected. This sequence joins TRBV5-3 and TRBJ2-7; D is unresolved. TRBV5-3 is an ORF, and what it does is uncertain. CDR3 in DNA: TGTGCCAGGCACAAGAAAGCCTACGAGCAGTACTTC. As protein: CARHKKAYEQYF.